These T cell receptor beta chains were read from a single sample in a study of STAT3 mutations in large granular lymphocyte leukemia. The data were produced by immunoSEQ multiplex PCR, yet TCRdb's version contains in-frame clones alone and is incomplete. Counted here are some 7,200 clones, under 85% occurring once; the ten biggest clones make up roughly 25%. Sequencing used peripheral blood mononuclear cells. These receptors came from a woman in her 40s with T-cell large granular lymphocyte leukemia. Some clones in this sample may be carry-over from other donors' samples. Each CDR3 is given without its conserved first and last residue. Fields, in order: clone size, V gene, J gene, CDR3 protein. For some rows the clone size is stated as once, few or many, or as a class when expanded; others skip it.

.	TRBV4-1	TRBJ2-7	ASSQASYRYEQY
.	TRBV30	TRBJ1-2	AWRPRGGGAANGYT
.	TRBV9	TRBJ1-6	ASSQAGATGNSPLH
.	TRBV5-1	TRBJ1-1	ASSLAREGTEAF
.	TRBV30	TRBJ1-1	AWRGDTEAF
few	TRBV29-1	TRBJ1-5	SASRDGNQPQH
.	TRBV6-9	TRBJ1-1	ASSYQGALSF
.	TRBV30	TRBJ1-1	AWRETGVNTEAF
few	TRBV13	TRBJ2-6	ASSPPGPQSVLT
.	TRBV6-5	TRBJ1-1	ASGYDMNTEAF
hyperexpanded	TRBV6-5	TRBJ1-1	ASSYSFLDTEAF
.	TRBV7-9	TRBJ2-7	ASSLVGQGYSYEQY
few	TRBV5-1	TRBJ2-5	ASSLGQGRETQY
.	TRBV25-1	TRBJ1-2	ASSATRGYGYT
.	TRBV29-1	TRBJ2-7	SVEGTGGIYEQY
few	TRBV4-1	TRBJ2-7	ASSQSGQGLGYEQY
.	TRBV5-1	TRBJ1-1	ASSLVSGAEAF
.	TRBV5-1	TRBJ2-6	ASRFQGSGANVLT
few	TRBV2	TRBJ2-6	ASSQDQTGANVLT
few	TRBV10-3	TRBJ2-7	AIMGDRGHSYEQY
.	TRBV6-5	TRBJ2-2	ASSYATGYHPGELF
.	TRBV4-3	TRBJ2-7	ASSRHDGQSYEQY
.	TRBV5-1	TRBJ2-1	ASSLALGGGYNEQF
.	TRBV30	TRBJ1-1	ASRDGKNTEAF
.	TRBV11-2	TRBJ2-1	ASSLVFGTGGSLNEQF
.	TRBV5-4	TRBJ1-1	ASRKRQGDGWNTEAF
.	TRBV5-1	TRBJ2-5	ASSEGPRTQY
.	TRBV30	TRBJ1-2	AWRPGGIGYT
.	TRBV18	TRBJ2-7	ASSPQGALGSEQY
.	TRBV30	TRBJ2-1	AWSTRGPNEQF
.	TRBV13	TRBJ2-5	ASSSPDQETQY
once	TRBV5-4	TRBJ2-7	ASSMAQGRYEQY
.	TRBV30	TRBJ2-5	AWSVLGETQY
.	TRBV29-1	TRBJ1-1	SVIRPWDTEAF
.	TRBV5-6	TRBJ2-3	ASSLNTDTQY